One and the same sample provided the 30 T cell receptor beta chains below, sequenced in a study of monozygotic twins with cystic fibrosis. The protocol was immunoSEQ multiplex PCR, while the TCRdb copy is restricted to in-frame clones and leaves out a portion. Of about 23,000 clones in the sample, 91% were seen once. The specimen sequenced was blood. These TCRs come from a girl aged 2 to 10 with cystic fibrosis.

The V and J genes are TRBV10-1 and TRBJ2-1; a weak D match, TRBD2 (6 bases). CDR3 length: 14 amino acids. The V end was cut by 2 bases, the J end by 5 bases, with 10 bases between. Per the germline V gene, CDR1 is WNHNN and CDR2 is SYGVQD (reference sequence). The CDR3 DNA sequence: TGCGCCAGCAGTGAGACGGGGGTAAACAATGAGCAGTTCTTC. It is translated as CASSETGVNNEQFF.

The gene calls are TRBV21-1 and TRBJ2-7; the table's D call, TRBD2, was not checked against the DNA. TRBV21-1 is a known pseudogene. This CDR3 is built from 13 residues. The CDR3 protein is CASSKVAAWEQYF. The DNA of the CDR3 is TGTGCCAGCAGCAAAGTTGCGGCGTGGGAGCAGTACTTC.

The chain employs TRBV18 and TRBJ2-2, with D unresolved. The germline CDR1 and CDR2 sequences are KGHSH and LQKENI. Trimming cost V 1 base and J 5 bases, with 8 bases left between them. CDR3 length: 14 residues. CDR3 amino acids: CASSPQFATGELFF. The CDR3 region has the DNA TGTGCCAGCTCACCACAATTTGCGACCGGGGAGCTGTTTTTT.

This clone was observed a single time. The CDR3 DNA follows: TGTGCCTGGAGTCCGGGACAAGAGACCCAGTACTTC. Protein: CAWSPGQETQYF. V usage is TRBV30 and J usage is TRBJ2-5; D may be TRBD2 (5 bases). Germline V gene sequence: CDR1 GTSNPN, CDR2 SVGIG (reference sequence). V lost 2 bases and J lost 2, with 6 bases in between. This CDR3 is built from 12 residues.

This chain connects TRBV6-5 to TRBJ1-6; possibly TRBD1 for D (6 bases). CDR1 is MNHEY and CDR2 is SVGAGI in the germline V gene. Trimming stripped 2 bases from V and 7 bases from J, with 15 bases between. The length of the CDR3 is 16 residues. CDR3 protein: CASSYRGGVENSPLHF. The CDR3 coding sequence is TGTGCCAGCAGTTACAGGGGGGGCGTTGAGAATTCACCCCTCCACTTT.

The V call is TRBV29-1, the J call TRBJ2-3; D gene unclear. The CDR3 totals 10 residues. Deletions cut 7 bases from V and 8 bases from J, with 10 bases between. Germline CDR1 is SQVTM and CDR2 is ANQGSEA. This chain's CDR3 is CSAKSATQYF. Here the CDR3 DNA reads TGCAGCGCGAAGAGCGCTACGCAGTATTTT.

For this clone: The junction shows a germline mismatch at one end, possibly a read error. J is TRBJ1-2 and V is TRBV2; D uncertain. The CDR3 is 11 residues long. CDR1 is SNHLY and CDR2 is FYNNEI in the germline V gene. The DNA for the CDR3 is TGTGCCAGCAGTGCTAACCCTCCCCCTCGATTC. It encodes CASSANPPPRF.

V gene TRBV18 combines with J gene TRBJ2-3, with 12 positions matching TRBD2. V dropped 3 bases and J dropped 4; count of bases not matched to a gene: 5. Germline CDR1 reads KGHSH; CDR2 reads LQKENI. This CDR3 is 16 amino acids long. CDR3 region: CASSPRPSGGADTQYF. The CDR3 DNA follows: TGTGCCAGCTCACCCAGACCTAGCGGGGGGGCAGATACGCAGTATTTT.

The rearrangement links TRBV28 to TRBJ1-3; 8 bases are shared with TRBD1. The CDR3 length is 14 residues. Trimming cost V 6 bases and J 3 bases; bases outside gene matches: 4. Germline CDR1 reads MDHEN; CDR2 reads SYDVKM. CDR3 nucleotides: TGTGCCAGCAGCCCGGACAGGGATGGAAACACCATATATTTT. Protein: CASSPDRDGNTIYF.

V usage is TRBV7-2 and J usage is TRBJ1-1, with D unresolved. V was clipped by 5 bases and J by 6 bases, with 16 bases between them. This CDR3 is built from 14 residues. Per germline, CDR1 SGHTA and CDR2 FQGNSA. The DNA of the CDR3 is TGTGCCAGCAGCCCCAGGACGGGAGACGCTGAAGCTTTCTTT. It specifies CASSPRTGDAEAFF.

This chain uses TRBV2 with TRBJ1-4; D ambiguous. Germline V gene sequence: CDR1 SNHLY, CDR2 FYNNEI. Trimming shortened V by 4 bases and J by 0 bases, and 9 bases separated the two germline ends. This CDR3 has 15 amino acids. CDR3 in amino acids: CASSGQQPTNEKLFF. Written as DNA, the CDR3 is TGTGCCAGCAGTGGACAACAGCCAACTAATGAAAAACTGTTTTTT.

The chain links TRBV6-5 to TRBJ2-6; D is uncertain. Germline V CDR1 and CDR2: MNHEY, SVGAGI. The CDR3 spans 15 residues. Trimming took off 9 bases at V and 1 base at J, with 13 bases between the two ends. Written as DNA, the CDR3 is TGTGCCAGTAAACCCCGCCCATCTGGGGCCAACGTCCTGACTTTC. Its protein product is CASKPRPSGANVLTF.

The CDR3 is CASSFIGSLYGYTF. The CDR3 nucleotides read TGTGCCAGCAGCTTTATTGGCTCGCTTTATGGCTACACCTTC. J is TRBJ1-2 and V is TRBV7-2, with D hard to call. V lost 3 bases to trimming and J lost 5 bases, with 13 bases between them. Germline V lookup: CDR1 SGHTA, CDR2 FQGNSA. The CDR3 loop spans 14 amino acids.

This chain links TRBV2 with TRBJ1-1, with D uncertain. The CDR3 sequence is 13 residues long. Germline-derived CDR1 and CDR2 are SNHLY and FYNNEI. Trimming removed 4 bases from V and 3 bases from J, with 9 bases in between. The CDR3 region has the DNA TGTGCCAGCAGTGTGGAGGGAGACACTGAAGCTTTCTTT. This encodes CASSVEGDTEAFF.

This clone came up once. J is TRBJ2-7 and V is TRBV29-1; D gene ambiguous. CDR3 size: 12 residues. V was trimmed by 4 bases and J by 1 base, leaving 8 bases between them. Looked up from germline, CDR1 is SQVTM and CDR2 is ANQGSEA. CDR3 protein: CSVGDSSYEQYF. The CDR3 nucleotides read TGCAGCGTTGGGGATTCTTCCTACGAGCAGTACTTC.

This chain connects TRBV7-8 to TRBJ2-7; 7 bases map to TRBD1. The CDR3 runs to 13 residues. Germline CDR1 is SGHVS and CDR2 is FQNEAQ. The junction had 2 bases not matched to a gene; V was cut back by 4 bases and J by 2 bases. The DNA of the CDR3 is TGTGCCAGCAGCTCGGACAGGACCTACGAGCAGTACTTC. Its protein is CASSSDRTYEQYF.

This chain links TRBV7-2 with TRBJ2-7; D call uncertain. V was cut by 1 base and J by 4 bases, with 11 bases left in between. Germline V CDR1 and CDR2: SGHTA, FQGNSA. The CDR3 is made up of 14 amino acids. CDR3 loop: CASSLVPGAYEQYF. DNA for the CDR3: TGTGCCAGCAGCTTAGTCCCCGGCGCGTACGAGCAGTACTTC.

The chain links TRBV11-3 to TRBJ1-2; D is unclear. The CDR3 totals 15 residues. Trimming took off 5 bases at V and 11 bases at J, with 24 bases between the two ends. Germline loops: CDR1 SGHNT, CDR2 YENEEA. The CDR3 DNA sequence: TGTGCCAGCAGCCCGACCGGTGGCGCATGGCTTAGGTACACCTTC. Its protein product is CASSPTGGAWLRYTF.

The chain uses TRBV21-1 and TRBJ1-2; the table assigns TRBD1, which was not confirmed against the DNA. TRBV21-1 is a known pseudogene. This CDR3 has 13 amino acids. CDR3: CAILEGAVYGYTF. Here the CDR3 DNA reads TGTGCCATCTTAGAAGGGGCAGTATATGGCTACACCTTC.

The chain is built from TRBV30 and TRBJ1-1; D is perhaps TRBD1 (6 bases). The CDR3 extends over 13 amino acids. The germline V gene encodes CDR1 GTSNPN and CDR2 SVGIG (reference sequence). V was trimmed by 1 base and J by 4 bases, leaving 10 bases between them. The CDR3: CAWSDGGATEAFF. DNA for the CDR3: TGTGCCTGGAGTGACGGGGGGGCCACTGAAGCTTTCTTT.

The gene calls are TRBV7-6 and TRBJ1-5; D gene unclear. Trimming removed 5 bases at V and 1 base at J, with 6 bases between. The germline gives CDR1 SGHVS, CDR2 FNYEAQ. The length of the CDR3 is 13 residues. The CDR3 region is CASSRSSNQPQHF. The CDR3, as DNA: TGTGCCAGCAGCCGGAGCAGCAATCAGCCCCAGCATTTT.

The genes are TRBV11-2 and TRBJ1-4, with D possibly matching TRBD1 (5 bases). The V end lost 1 base, the J end lost 6 bases, and 12 bases lay between the germline ends. The CDR3 contains 15 residues. The germline CDR1 and CDR2 sequences are SGHAT and FQNNGV. CDR3 amino acids: CASSLVGGAHEKLFF. The CDR3 bases are TGTGCCAGCAGCTTAGTTGGGGGAGCGCATGAAAAACTGTTTTTT.

The J gene is TRBJ2-3, the V gene TRBV13, with D tentatively TRBD1 (5 bases). Looked up from germline, CDR1 is PRHDT and CDR2 is FYEKMQ (reference sequence). This CDR3 has 15 amino acids. V was clipped by 5 bases and J by 6 bases, with 18 bases between them. This CDR3 is CASSPLPQGWDTQYF. The CDR3 DNA reads as TGTGCCAGCAGCCCACTACCGCAGGGATGGGATACGCAGTATTTT.

The chain is built from TRBV1 and TRBJ2-5; the table's TRBD2 call for D was not verified on the DNA. TRBV1 is a pseudogene segment. This CDR3 has 18 residues. The CDR3 region is CTSSQDTASGGPEETQYF. CDR3 DNA sequence: TGCACCAGCAGCCAAGATACGGCTAGCGGGGGCCCTGAAGAGACCCAGTACTTC.

This clone was observed a handful of times. The chain employs TRBV7-9 and TRBJ1-3; no definite D call. Germline V gene lookup returns CDR1 SEHNR and CDR2 FQNEAQ (reference sequence). Trimming pared 3 bases from V and 4 bases from J, leaving 13 bases between. CDR3 size: 15 residues. The CDR3 loop reads CASSFGEWPGNTIYF. CDR3 in DNA: TGTGCCAGCAGCTTTGGGGAATGGCCAGGAAACACCATATATTTT.

The V gene is TRBV7-5, the J gene TRBJ2-7; the D call TRBD2 from the table was never checked on the DNA. TRBV7-5 is a pseudogene locus. There are 14 residues in the CDR3. The CDR3 DNA follows: TGTGCCAGAAGCCCCCGGGGGGGCTGGTACGAGCAGTACTTC. Protein: CARSPRGGWYEQYF.

V and J are TRBV30 and TRBJ1-5; D remains unclear. V was pared by 5 bases and J by 0 bases, with 8 bases between. Germline CDR1 is GTSNPN and CDR2 is SVGIG (reference sequence). The CDR3 extends over 13 amino acids. The CDR3 DNA is TGTGCCTGGGCGGAGGTTAGCAATCAGCCCCAGCATTTT. Its translation: CAWAEVSNQPQHF.

The chain links TRBV12-5 to TRBJ2-7; 9 positions agree with TRBD1. The germline CDR1 and CDR2 sequences are LGHNT and FRNRAP. The CDR3 length is 16 residues. V shed 3 bases and J 3 bases; nucleotides not matched to a gene: 9. The CDR3 is CASGFHYRGQNYEQYF. CDR3 DNA: TGTGCTAGTGGTTTTCACTACAGGGGGCAGAACTACGAGCAGTACTTC.

The chain combines TRBV11-3 with TRBJ1-1; no definite D call. V lost 5 bases, J lost 5 bases, and 9 bases lay in between. The CDR3 is 12 residues long. Germline CDR1 and CDR2: SGHNT and YENEEA. For the CDR3, the DNA is TGTGCCAGCAGCGGATTTGGGACTGAAGCTTTCTTT. This sequence encodes CASSGFGTEAFF.

The gene calls are TRBV5-6 and TRBJ2-3; 7 bases align to TRBD1. The germline V gene encodes CDR1 SGHDT and CDR2 YYEEEE. This CDR3 region has 15 residues. V shed 4 bases, J shed 2 bases, and the junction held 7 bases outside the gene matches. DNA for the CDR3: TGTGCCAGCAGCAGGACAGGAAAGATCACAGATACGCAGTATTTT. This translates into CASSRTGKITDTQYF.